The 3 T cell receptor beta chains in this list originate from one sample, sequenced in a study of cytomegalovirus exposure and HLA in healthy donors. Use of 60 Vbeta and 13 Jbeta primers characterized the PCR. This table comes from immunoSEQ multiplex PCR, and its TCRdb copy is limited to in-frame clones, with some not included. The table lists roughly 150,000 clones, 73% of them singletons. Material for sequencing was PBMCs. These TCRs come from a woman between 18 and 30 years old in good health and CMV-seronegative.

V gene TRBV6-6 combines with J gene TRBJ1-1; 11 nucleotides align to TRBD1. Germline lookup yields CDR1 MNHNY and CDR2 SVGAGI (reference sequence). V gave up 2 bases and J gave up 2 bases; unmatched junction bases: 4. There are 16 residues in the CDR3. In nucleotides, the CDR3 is TGTGCCAGCAGTTACGGGGACAGGGGGAGCAACACTGAAGCTTTCTTT. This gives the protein CASSYGDRGSNTEAFF.

The DNA for the CDR3 is TGCGCCAGCAGCTACCGGGACAGGGGGCAATACGAGCAGTACTTC. This encodes CASSYRDRGQYEQYF. The chain carries TRBV4-3 and TRBJ2-7; TRBD1 agrees at 12 bases. Looked up from germline, CDR1 is LGHNA and CDR2 is YSLEER. After removal of 5 bases from V and 4 bases from J, the junction contained 6 bases not matched to a gene. The CDR3 covers 15 residues.

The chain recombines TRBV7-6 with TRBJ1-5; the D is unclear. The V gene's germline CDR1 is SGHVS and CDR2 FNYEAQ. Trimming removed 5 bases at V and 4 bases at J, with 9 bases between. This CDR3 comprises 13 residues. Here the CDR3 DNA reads TGTGCCAGCAGCCTGGGGAGAAATCAGCCCCAGCATTTT. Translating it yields CASSLGRNQPQHF.